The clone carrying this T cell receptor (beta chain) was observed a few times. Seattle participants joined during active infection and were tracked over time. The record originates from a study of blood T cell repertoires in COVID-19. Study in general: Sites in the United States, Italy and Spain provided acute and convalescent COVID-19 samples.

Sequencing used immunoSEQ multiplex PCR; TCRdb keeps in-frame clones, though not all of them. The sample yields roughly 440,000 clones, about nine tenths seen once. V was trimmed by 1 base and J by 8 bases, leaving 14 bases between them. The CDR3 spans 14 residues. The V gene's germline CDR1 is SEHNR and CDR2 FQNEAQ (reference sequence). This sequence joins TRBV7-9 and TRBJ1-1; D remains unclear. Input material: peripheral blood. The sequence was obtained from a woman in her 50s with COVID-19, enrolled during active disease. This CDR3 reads CASSLGGLPSEAFF. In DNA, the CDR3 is TGTGCCAGCAGCTTAGGAGGGTTACCTAGCGAAGCTTTCTTT.